The present T cell receptor (beta chain) was sequenced within a study of control samples from healthy donors and cancer patients. The CDR3 spans 14 residues. V gave up 10 bases and J gave up 7 bases; unmatched junction bases: 14. Germline CDR1 and CDR2: SGHAT and FQNNGV. Only in-frame clones appear in the TCRdb table, and some are missing; sequencing was by immunoSEQ multiplex PCR. The sample includes roughly 170,000 clones, roughly 94% of them seen just once. What was sequenced was blood. The TCR sequence derives from a young woman in good health. The chain joins TRBV11-2 to TRBJ1-2; 8 bases agree with TRBD1. The CDR3 DNA is TGTGCCATCGGGCAGGGGGCGTATCGGGGTGGCTACACCTTC. Translating gives CAIGQGAYRGGYTF.